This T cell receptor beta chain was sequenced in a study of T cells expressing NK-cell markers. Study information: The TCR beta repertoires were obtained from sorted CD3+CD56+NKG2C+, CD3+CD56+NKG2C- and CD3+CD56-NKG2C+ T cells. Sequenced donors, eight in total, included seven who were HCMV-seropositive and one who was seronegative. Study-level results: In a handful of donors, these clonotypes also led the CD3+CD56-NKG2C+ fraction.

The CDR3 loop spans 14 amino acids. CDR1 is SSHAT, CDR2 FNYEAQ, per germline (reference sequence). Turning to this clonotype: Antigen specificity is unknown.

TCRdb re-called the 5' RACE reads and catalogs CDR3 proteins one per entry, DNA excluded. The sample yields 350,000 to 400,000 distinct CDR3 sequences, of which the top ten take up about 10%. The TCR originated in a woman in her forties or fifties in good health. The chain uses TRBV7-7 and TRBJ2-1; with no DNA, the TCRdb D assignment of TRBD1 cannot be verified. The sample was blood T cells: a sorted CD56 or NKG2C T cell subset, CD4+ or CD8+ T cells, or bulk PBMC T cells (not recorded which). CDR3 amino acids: CASSPRETNNEQFF. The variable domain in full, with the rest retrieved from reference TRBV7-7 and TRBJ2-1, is GAGVSQSPRYKVTKRGQDVTLRCDPISSHATLYWYQQALGQGPEFLTYFNYEAQPDKSGLPSDRFSAERPEGSISTLTIQRTEQRDSAMYRCASSPRETNNEQFFGPGTRLTVL.